This T cell receptor (beta chain) was documented in a study of Ad26.COV2.S vaccination and SARS-CoV-2 variants. Treatment: 15 to 20 received Ad26.COV2.S at low or high dose, single or two shots; about five received placebo; per-sample allocation not given. The investigators took samples on day 63 after the first vaccine or placebo injection. Study-level results: Recipients of either vaccine or placebo displayed similar breadth of non-spike TCRs.

Regarding this clone: No antigen is known for it.

The table came from immunoSEQ multiplex PCR; TCRdb's copy has only in-frame clones and leaves some out. The table lists around 310,000 clones, almost 90% of them singletons. Germline V gene lookup returns CDR1 SGDLS and CDR2 YYNGEE. The V gene lost 4 bases and the J gene lost 0 bases, with 11 bases spanning the gap. CDR3 size: 15 residues. The chain is built from TRBV9 and TRBJ1-3; possible D gene TRBD1, 5 bases. The material was peripheral blood, obtained in a trial of Ad26.COV2.S vaccine versus placebo. The TCR originated in a person between 18 and 60 years old who received the Ad26.COV2.S COVID-19 vaccine or a placebo. The CDR3 region has the DNA TGTGCCAGCAGCTTCGGGGGGAGCTCTGGAAACACCATATATTTT. Translating it yields CASSFGGSSGNTIYF.